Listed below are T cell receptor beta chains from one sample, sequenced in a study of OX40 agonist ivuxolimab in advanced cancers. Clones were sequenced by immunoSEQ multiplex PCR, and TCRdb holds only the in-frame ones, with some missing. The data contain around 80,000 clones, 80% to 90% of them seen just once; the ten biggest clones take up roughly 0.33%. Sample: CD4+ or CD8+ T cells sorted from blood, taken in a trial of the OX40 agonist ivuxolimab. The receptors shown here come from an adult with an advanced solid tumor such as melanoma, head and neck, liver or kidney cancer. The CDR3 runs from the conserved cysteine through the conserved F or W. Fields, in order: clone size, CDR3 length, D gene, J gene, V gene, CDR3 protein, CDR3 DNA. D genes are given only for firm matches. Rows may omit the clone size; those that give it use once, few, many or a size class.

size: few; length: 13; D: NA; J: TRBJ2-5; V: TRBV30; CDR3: CAWTRRGGETQYF; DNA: TGTGCCTGGACACGACGTGGGGGAGAGACCCAGTACTTC
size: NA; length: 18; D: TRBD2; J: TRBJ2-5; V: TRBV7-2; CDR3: CASSPGIGTSARGETQYF; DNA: TGTGCCAGCAGCCCAGGTATTGGGACTAGCGCCCGAGGAGAGACCCAGTACTTC
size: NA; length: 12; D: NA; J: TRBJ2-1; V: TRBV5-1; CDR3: CASGGAWGEQFF; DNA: TGCGCCAGCGGCGGCGCCTGGGGTGAGCAGTTCTTC
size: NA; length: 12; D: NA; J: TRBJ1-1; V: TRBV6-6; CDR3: CASSFPGTEAFF; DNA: TGTGCCAGCAGTTTTCCTGGGACAGAAGCTTTCTTT
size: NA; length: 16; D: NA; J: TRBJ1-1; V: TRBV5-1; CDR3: CASSSGTSSLNTEAFF; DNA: TGCGCCAGCAGCTCAGGAACCAGCAGCCTGAACACTGAAGCTTTCTTT
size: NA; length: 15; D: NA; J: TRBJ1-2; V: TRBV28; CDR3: CASHKRARGPNGYTF; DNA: TGTGCCAGCCATAAGAGGGCCCGGGGGCCTAATGGCTACACCTTC
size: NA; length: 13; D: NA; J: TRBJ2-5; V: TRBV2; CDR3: CASSADYMETQYF; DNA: TGTGCCAGCAGCGCTGACTACATGGAGACCCAGTACTTC
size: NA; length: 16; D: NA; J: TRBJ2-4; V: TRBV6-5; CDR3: CASSSSLWNAKNIQYF; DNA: TGTGCCAGCAGTTCCTCTTTGTGGAACGCCAAAAACATTCAGTACTTC
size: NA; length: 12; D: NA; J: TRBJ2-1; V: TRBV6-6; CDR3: CASRDLPTEQFF; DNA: TGTGCCAGCAGGGATCTCCCTACTGAGCAGTTCTTC
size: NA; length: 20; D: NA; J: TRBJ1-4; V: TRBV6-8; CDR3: CASSPTCGGGGLATNEKLFF; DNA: TGTGCCAGCAGTCCCACGTGTGGGGGCGGGGGTCTTGCAACTAATGAAAAACTGTTTTTT
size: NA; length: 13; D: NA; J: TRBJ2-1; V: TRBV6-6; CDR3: CASSPIAGNEQFF; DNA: TGTGCCAGCAGTCCAATAGCTGGTAATGAGCAGTTCTTC
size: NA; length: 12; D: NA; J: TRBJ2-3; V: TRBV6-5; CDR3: CASAAGTDTQYF; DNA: TGTGCCAGCGCCGCAGGCACAGATACGCAGTATTTT
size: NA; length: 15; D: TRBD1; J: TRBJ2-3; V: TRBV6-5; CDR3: CASSRQGGSTDTQYF; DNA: TGTGCCAGCAGCCGACAGGGGGGAAGCACAGATACGCAGTATTTT
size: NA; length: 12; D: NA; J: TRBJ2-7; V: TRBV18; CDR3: CASSLLTYEQYF; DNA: TGTGCCAGCTCCCTCCTGACCTACGAGCAGTACTTC
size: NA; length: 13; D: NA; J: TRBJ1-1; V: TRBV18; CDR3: CASSVGQNTEAFF; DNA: TGTGCCAGCTCAGTTGGACAGAACACTGAAGCTTTCTTT
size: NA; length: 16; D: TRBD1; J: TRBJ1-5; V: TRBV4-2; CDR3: CASSQVAGGGNQPQHF; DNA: TGTGCCAGCAGCCAAGTTGCAGGGGGAGGCAATCAGCCCCAGCATTTT
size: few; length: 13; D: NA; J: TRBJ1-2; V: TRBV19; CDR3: CASRSQVHYGYTF; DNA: TGTGCCAGTAGATCTCAGGTCCACTATGGCTACACCTTC
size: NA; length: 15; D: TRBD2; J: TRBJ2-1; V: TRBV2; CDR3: CASSAVEGGYNEQFF; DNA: TGTGCCAGCAGTGCTGTAGAGGGAGGGTACAATGAGCAGTTCTTC
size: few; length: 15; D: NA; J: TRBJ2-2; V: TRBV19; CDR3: CASSIAPQSTGELFF; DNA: TGTGCCAGTAGTATAGCCCCACAGTCCACCGGGGAGCTGTTTTTT
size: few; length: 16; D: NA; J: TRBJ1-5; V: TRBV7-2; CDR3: CASSPPGAGSNQPQHF; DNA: TGTGCCAGCAGCCCACCTGGGGCGGGAAGCAATCAGCCCCAGCATTTT
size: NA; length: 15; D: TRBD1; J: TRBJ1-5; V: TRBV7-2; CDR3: CASSPRTGRGQPQHF; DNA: TGTGCCAGCAGCCCGAGGACAGGACGGGGTCAGCCCCAGCATTTT
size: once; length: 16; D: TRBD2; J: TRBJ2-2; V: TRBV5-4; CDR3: CASSLGGRADTGELFF; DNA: TGTGCCAGCAGCTTAGGCGGGAGGGCCGACACCGGGGAGCTGTTTTTT
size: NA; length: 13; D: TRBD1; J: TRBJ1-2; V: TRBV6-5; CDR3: CASSYSQGVSYTF; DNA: TGTGCCAGCAGTTACTCGCAGGGGGTGAGCTACACCTTC
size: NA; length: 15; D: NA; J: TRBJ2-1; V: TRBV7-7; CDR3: CASRTLAPSWNEQFF; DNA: TGTGCCAGCAGGACTCTAGCTCCGAGTTGGAATGAGCAGTTCTTC
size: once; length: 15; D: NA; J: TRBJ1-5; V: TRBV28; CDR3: CASSLSVLVNQPQHF; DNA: TGTGCCAGCAGTTTATCAGTCCTCGTTAATCAGCCCCAGCATTTT
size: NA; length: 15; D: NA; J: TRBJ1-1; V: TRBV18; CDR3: CASSVSDTPNTEAFF; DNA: TGTGCCAGCTCAGTTAGTGACACACCGAACACTGAAGCTTTCTTT
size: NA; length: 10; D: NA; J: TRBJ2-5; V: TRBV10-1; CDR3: CAEEGETQYF; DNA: TGCGCAGAGGAAGGGGAGACCCAGTACTTC
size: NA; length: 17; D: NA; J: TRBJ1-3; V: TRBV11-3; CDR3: CASSLEGQSATGNTIYF; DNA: TGTGCCAGCAGCTTAGAGGGTCAGAGCGCCACTGGAAACACCATATATTTT